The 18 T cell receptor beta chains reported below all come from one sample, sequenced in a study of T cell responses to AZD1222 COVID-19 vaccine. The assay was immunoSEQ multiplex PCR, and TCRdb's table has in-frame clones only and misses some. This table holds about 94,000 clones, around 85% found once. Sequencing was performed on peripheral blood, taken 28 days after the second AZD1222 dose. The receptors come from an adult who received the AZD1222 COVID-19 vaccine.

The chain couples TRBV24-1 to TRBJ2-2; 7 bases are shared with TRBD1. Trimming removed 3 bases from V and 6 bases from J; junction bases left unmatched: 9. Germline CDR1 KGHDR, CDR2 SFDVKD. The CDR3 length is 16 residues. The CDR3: CATSDISGQPAGELFF. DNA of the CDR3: TGTGCCACCAGTGATATATCGGGACAGCCCGCCGGGGAGCTGTTTTTT.

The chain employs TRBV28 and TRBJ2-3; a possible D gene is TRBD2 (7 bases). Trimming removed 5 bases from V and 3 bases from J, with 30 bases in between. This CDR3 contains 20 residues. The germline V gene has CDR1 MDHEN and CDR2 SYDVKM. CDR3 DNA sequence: TGTGCCAGCAGTGCCCCGAGGGGGGGCGGAAGCGGGAAGGGGACAGATACGCAGTATTTT. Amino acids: CASSAPRGGGSGKGTDTQYF. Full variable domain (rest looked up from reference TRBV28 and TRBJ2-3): DVKVTQSSRYLVKRTGEKVFLECVQDMDHENMFWYRQDPGLGLRLIYFSYDVKMKEKGDIPEGYSVSREKKERFSLILESASTNQTSMYLCASSAPRGGGSGKGTDTQYFGPGTRLTVL.

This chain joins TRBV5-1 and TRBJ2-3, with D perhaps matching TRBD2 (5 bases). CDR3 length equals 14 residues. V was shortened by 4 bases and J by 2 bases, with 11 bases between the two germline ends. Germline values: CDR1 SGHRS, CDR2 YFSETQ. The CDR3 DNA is TGCGCCAGCAGCCGGGAAAGGGCCACAGATACGCAGTATTTT. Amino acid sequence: CASSRERATDTQYF.

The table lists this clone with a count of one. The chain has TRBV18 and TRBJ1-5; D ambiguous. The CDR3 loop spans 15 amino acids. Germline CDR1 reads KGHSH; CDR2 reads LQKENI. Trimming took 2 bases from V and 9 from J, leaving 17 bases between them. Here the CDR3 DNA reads TGTGCCAGCTCACCAGGATGGGAGGTCTTAAGGCCCCAGCATTTT. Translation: CASSPGWEVLRPQHF.

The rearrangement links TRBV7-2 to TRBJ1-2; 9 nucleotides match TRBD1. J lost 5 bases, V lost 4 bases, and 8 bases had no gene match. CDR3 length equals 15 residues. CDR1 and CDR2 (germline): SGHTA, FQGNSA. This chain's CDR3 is CASSYSTGGGYGYTF. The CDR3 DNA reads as TGTGCCAGCAGCTATTCGACAGGGGGTGGGTATGGCTACACCTTC.

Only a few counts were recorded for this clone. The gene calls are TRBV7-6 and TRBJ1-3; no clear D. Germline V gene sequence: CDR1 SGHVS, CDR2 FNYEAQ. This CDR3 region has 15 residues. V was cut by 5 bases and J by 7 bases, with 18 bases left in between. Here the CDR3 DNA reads TGTGCCAGCAGCCCTTCCACCTATCCCCGGAACACCATATATTTT. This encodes CASSPSTYPRNTIYF.

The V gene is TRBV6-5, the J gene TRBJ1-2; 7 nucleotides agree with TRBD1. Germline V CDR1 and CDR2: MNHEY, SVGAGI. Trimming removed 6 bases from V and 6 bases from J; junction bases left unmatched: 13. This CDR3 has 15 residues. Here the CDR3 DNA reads TGTGCCAGCAGCCGCGACAGGGCGGTTAGGAATGGCTACACCTTC. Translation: CASSRDRAVRNGYTF.

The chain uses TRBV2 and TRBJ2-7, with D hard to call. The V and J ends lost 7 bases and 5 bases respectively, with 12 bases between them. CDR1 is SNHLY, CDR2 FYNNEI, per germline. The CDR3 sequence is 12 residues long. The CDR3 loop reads CASMRQSNEQYF. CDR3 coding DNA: TGTGCCAGCATGAGGCAGTCCAACGAGCAGTACTTC.

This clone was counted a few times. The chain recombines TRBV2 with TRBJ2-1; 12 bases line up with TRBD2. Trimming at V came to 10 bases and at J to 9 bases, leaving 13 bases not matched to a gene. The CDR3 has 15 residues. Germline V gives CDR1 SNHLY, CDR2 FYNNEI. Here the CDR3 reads CATGASGGAVGEQFF. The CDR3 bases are TGTGCCACCGGGGCTAGCGGGGGGGCGGTCGGTGAGCAGTTCTTC.

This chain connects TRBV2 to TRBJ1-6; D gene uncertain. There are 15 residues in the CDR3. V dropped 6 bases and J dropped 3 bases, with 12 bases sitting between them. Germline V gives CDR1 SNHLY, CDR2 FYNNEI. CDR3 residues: CASSPTRSYNSPLHF. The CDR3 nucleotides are TGTGCCAGCAGCCCGACAAGAAGCTATAATTCACCCCTCCACTTT. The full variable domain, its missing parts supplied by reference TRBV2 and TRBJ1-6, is EPEVTQTPSHQVTQMGQEVILRCVPISNHLYFYWYRQILGQKVEFLVSFYNNEISEKSEIFDDQFSVERPDGSNFTLKIRSTKLEDSAMYFCASSPTRSYNSPLHFGNGTRLTVT.

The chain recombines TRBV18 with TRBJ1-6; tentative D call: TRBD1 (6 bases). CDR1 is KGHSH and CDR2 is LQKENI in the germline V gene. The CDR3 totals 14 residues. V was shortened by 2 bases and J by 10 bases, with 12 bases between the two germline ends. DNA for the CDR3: TGTGCCAGCTCACCAACAGGGAGGGAATCACCCCTCCACTTT. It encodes CASSPTGRESPLHF.

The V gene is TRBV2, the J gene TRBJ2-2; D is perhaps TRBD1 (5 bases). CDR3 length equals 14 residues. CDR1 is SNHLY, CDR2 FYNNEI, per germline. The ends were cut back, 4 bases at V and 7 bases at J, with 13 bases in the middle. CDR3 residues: CASSGSRAIGELFF. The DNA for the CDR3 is TGTGCCAGCAGTGGGTCCAGGGCAATCGGGGAGCTGTTTTTT.

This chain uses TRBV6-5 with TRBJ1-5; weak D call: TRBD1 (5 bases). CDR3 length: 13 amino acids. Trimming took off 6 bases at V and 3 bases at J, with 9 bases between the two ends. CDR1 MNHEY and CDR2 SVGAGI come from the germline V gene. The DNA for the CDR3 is TGTGCCAGCAGCGACAGTATCAATCAGCCCCAGCATTTT. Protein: CASSDSINQPQHF.

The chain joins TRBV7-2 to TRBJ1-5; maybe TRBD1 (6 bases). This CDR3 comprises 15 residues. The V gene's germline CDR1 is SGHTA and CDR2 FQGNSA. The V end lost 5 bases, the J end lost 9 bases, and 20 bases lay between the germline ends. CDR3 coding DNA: TGTGCCAGCAGCCCCGAACTCGGGGGCTCGCGGCCCCAGCATTTT. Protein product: CASSPELGGSRPQHF.

The CDR3 DNA sequence: TGTGCCAGCAGCTTAGGTGGGAGCTATAACGAGCAGTACTTC. Its protein is CASSLGGSYNEQYF. The rearrangement links TRBV7-8 to TRBJ2-7; tentatively, D is TRBD2 (5 bases). CDR3 size: 14 residues. Trimming shortened V by 1 base and J by 5 bases, and 12 bases separated the two germline ends. Germline CDR1 reads SGHVS; CDR2 reads FQNEAQ.

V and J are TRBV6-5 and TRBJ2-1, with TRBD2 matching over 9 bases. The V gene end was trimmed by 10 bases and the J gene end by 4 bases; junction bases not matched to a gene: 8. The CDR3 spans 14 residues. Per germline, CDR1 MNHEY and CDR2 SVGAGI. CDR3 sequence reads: CATEGGGVYNEQFF. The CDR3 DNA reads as TGTGCCACCGAAGGCGGGGGGGTATACAATGAGCAGTTCTTC.

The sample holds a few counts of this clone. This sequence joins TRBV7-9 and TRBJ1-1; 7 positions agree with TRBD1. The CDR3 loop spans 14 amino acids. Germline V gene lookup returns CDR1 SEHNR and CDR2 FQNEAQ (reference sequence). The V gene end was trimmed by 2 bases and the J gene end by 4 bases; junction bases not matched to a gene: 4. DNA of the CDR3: TGTGCCAGCAGCTTATCGACAGGGATCACTGAAGCTTTCTTT. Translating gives CASSLSTGITEAFF.

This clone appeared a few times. This CDR3 is CASSQPGRADMDGYTF. CDR3 DNA sequence: TGTGCCAGCAGCCAACCCGGACGGGCAGACATGGATGGCTACACCTTC. V usage is TRBV3-1 (or the pseudogene TRBV3-2) and J usage is TRBJ1-2; no definite D call. Germline assignment: CDR1 LGHDT and CDR2 YNNKEL (reference sequence). V shed 2 bases and J shed 6 bases, with 19 bases lying between them. The CDR3 has 16 amino acids.